A single sample gave rise to the 19 T cell receptor beta chains below, sequenced in a study of blood T cell repertoires in COVID-19. Measured with immunoSEQ multiplex PCR; TCRdb has only the in-frame clones, and not every one. The sample includes a few hundred thousand clones, approximately 83% of them seen just once. Sequencing was carried out using PBMCs or T cells enriched from blood (not recorded which). The receptors originated from a woman in her twenties or thirties who had recovered from COVID-19.

This clone was detected once. For the CDR3, the DNA is TGTGCCAGCAGCTCAGGGACAGGGTACTATGGCTACACCTTC. Residues: CASSSGTGYYGYTF. This chain joins TRBV5-5 and TRBJ1-2; 9 nucleotides agree with TRBD1. V lost 3 bases and J lost 3; bases outside the gene matches: 3. From germline, CDR1 is SGHKS and CDR2 YYEKEE (reference sequence). This CDR3 spans 14 amino acids.

The gene calls are TRBV6-1 and TRBJ2-5; 11 nucleotides agree with TRBD2. After removal of 1 base from V and 4 bases from J, the junction contained 8 bases not matched to a gene. Germline lookup yields CDR1 MNHNS and CDR2 SASEGT. The CDR3 is made up of 17 amino acids. This CDR3 reads CASSEGVAGGLGETQYF. CDR3 DNA: TGTGCCAGCAGTGAAGGGGTAGCGGGGGGGCTTGGAGAGACCCAGTACTTC.

This clone occurred once. This chain joins TRBV7-2 and TRBJ1-5; TRBD1 matches 7 bases. Per germline, CDR1 SGHTA and CDR2 FQGNSA. CDR3 length equals 13 residues. V shed 5 bases and J 7 bases; nucleotides not matched to a gene: 5. CDR3 amino acids: CASSTGTEQPQHF. CDR3 coding DNA: TGTGCCAGCAGCACAGGGACAGAACAGCCCCAGCATTTT.

As DNA, the CDR3 is TGTGCCAGCAGTGCGGGGGAGTTTTTTACCTACGAGCAGTACTTC. This encodes CASSAGEFFTYEQYF. This chain joins TRBV2 and TRBJ2-7, with a possible D match to TRBD2 (6 bases). The CDR3 is made up of 15 amino acids. V was pared by 4 bases and J by 2 bases, with 15 bases between. The germline V gene has CDR1 SNHLY and CDR2 FYNNEI.

The chain couples TRBV5-1 to TRBJ2-2; 9 bases agree with TRBD1. CDR3 length equals 16 residues. The ends lost 4 bases at V and 1 base at J; junction bases unmatched: 5. Looked up from germline, CDR1 is SGHRS and CDR2 is YFSETQ. The CDR3 DNA is TGCGCCAGCAGCCAGGACAGGGGACTGAACACCGGGGAGCTGTTTTTT. Its translation is CASSQDRGLNTGELFF.

The rearrangement links TRBV19 to TRBJ1-2; 8 bases line up with TRBD1. V shed 8 bases, J shed 2 bases, and the junction held 4 bases outside the gene matches. Germline assignment: CDR1 LNHDA and CDR2 SQIVND (reference sequence). The CDR3 is made up of 13 amino acids. The CDR3 protein is CASSDRVNYGYTF. The CDR3 coding sequence is TGTGCCAGTTCGGACAGGGTAAACTATGGCTACACCTTC.

This clone was picked up one time. The gene calls are TRBV6-2 or TRBV6-3 and TRBJ1-5, with D unclear. Germline CDR1 and CDR2: MNHEY and SVGEGT. Trimming removed 5 bases at V and 0 bases at J, with 11 bases between. This CDR3 contains 15 residues. Written as DNA, the CDR3 is TGTGCCAGCAGTGGGAGATTCTATAGCAATCAGCCCCAGCATTTT. Translating it yields CASSGRFYSNQPQHF.

The chain has TRBV4-1 and TRBJ2-7; possible D gene TRBD1, 6 bases. This CDR3 spans 13 amino acids. Trimming stripped 1 base from V and 3 bases from J, with 7 bases between. CDR1 is MGHRA, CDR2 YSYEKL, per germline. The CDR3 DNA reads TGCGCCAGCAGCCAAGGACAGGACTACGAGCAGTACTTC. Its translation is CASSQGQDYEQYF.

The chain links TRBV5-4 to TRBJ1-2; 7 bases fit TRBD1. Germline V gene lookup returns CDR1 SGHNT and CDR2 YYREEE (reference sequence). The CDR3 extends over 12 amino acids. V dropped 6 bases and J dropped 6; count of bases not matched to a gene: 5. The CDR3 loop is CASKRQGNGYTF. The CDR3 nucleotides are TGTGCCAGCAAGAGACAGGGTAATGGCTACACCTTC.

The chain employs TRBV7-2 and TRBJ1-4, with a possible D match to TRBD1 (6 bases). Germline values: CDR1 SGHTA, CDR2 FQGNSA. This CDR3 contains 15 residues. The V end lost 1 base, the J end lost 6 bases, and 12 bases lay between the germline ends. Here the CDR3 reads CASSLGGRQDEKLFF. The DNA of the CDR3 is TGTGCCAGCAGCTTAGGGGGGCGACAGGATGAAAAACTGTTTTTT.

J is TRBJ1-5 and V is TRBV5-6; 8 bases agree with TRBD1. CDR1 and CDR2 from the germline V gene are SGHDT and YYEEEE. This CDR3 is 16 amino acids long. The trim removed 3 bases at V and 4 bases at J, leaving 9 bases unmatched. DNA of the CDR3: TGTGCCAGCAGCTACCGGGACAGGAGTCGTAATCAGCCCCAGCATTTT. Protein product: CASSYRDRSRNQPQHF.

The CDR3 region is CASRPTGMKGYTF. The CDR3, as DNA: TGTGCCAGCAGGCCCACAGGGATGAAAGGCTACACCTTC. This rearrangement joins TRBV6-5 to TRBJ1-2; a weak D match, TRBD1 (6 bases). The CDR3 loop spans 13 amino acids. Deletions cut 6 bases from V and 8 bases from J, with 16 bases between. Germline V lookup: CDR1 MNHEY, CDR2 SVGAGI.

This clone was counted a few times. J is TRBJ2-2 and V is TRBV12-5, with 9 bases lining up with TRBD1. This CDR3 is built from 15 residues. J was trimmed by 1 base and V by 4 bases; bases with no gene match: 1. Per the germline V gene, CDR1 is LGHNT and CDR2 is FRNRAP. The chain's CDR3 is CASGSGQGNTGELFF. CDR3 sequence (DNA): TGTGCTAGTGGTTCGGGACAGGGGAACACCGGGGAGCTGTTTTTT. The variable domain in full, with the rest retrieved from reference TRBV12-5 and TRBJ2-2, is DARVTQTPRHKVTEMGQEVTMRCQPILGHNTVFWYRQTMMQGLELLAYFRNRAPLDDSGMPKDRFSAEMPDATLATLKIQPSEPRDSAVYFCASGSGQGNTGELFFGEGSRLTVL.

This clone was counted between two and nine times. This sequence joins TRBV19 and TRBJ2-2, with TRBD1 identical over 9 bases. Germline CDR1 is LNHDA and CDR2 is SQIVND (reference sequence). The J segment lost 0 bases and the V segment lost 5 bases, leaving 7 bases of the junction unmatched. The CDR3 covers 17 residues. CDR3 in DNA: TGTGCCAGTAGTCTTCGCAGGACAGGGGCGAACACCGGGGAGCTGTTTTTT. As protein: CASSLRRTGANTGELFF.

J is TRBJ1-1 and V is TRBV30; 7 nucleotides line up with TRBD1. Per the germline V gene, CDR1 is GTSNPN and CDR2 is SVGIG (reference sequence). V shed 2 bases, J shed 8 bases, and the junction held 2 bases outside the gene matches. This CDR3 has 11 residues. For the CDR3, the DNA is TGTGCCTGGAGTCGGACAGGAGAAGCTTTCTTT. This translates into CAWSRTGEAFF. Together with reference TRBV30 and TRBJ1-1, the CDR3 gives the full variable domain: SQTIHQWPATLVQPVGSPLSLECTVEGTSNPNLYWYRQAAGRGLQLLFYSVGIGQISSEVPQNLSASRPQDRQFILSSKKLLLSDSGFYLCAWSRTGEAFFGQGTRLTVV.

The chain uses TRBV6-5 and TRBJ2-7; perhaps TRBD1 as D (6 bases). The CDR3 runs to 14 residues. V lost 8 bases and J lost 0, with 14 bases in between. Germline CDR1 reads MNHEY; CDR2 reads SVGAGI. The CDR3: CASLDRTSSYEQYF. The CDR3 region has the DNA TGTGCCAGCCTAGACAGGACCAGCTCCTACGAGCAGTACTTC.

The V call is TRBV10-3, the J call TRBJ1-2, with D perhaps matching TRBD1 (5 bases). This CDR3 region has 13 residues. V was pared by 6 bases and J by 4 bases, with 12 bases between. The germline CDR1 and CDR2 sequences are ENHRY and SYGVKD. CDR3: CAIRGDSVYGYTF. The CDR3 region has the DNA TGTGCCATCAGAGGAGACAGCGTCTATGGCTACACCTTC.

The rearrangement links TRBV19 to TRBJ2-1, with 11 bases aligning to TRBD2. CDR3 size: 15 residues. V shed 1 base and J 8 bases; nucleotides not matched to a gene: 4. Germline V gene data show CDR1 as LNHDA and CDR2 as SQIVND (reference sequence). The CDR3 coding sequence is TGTGCCAGTAGTATAGTGACTAGCGGGGTGGATGAGCAGTTCTTC. This gives the protein CASSIVTSGVDEQFF.

This clone was found once. The genes are TRBV14 and TRBJ2-7; TRBD1 matches at 9 bases. Germline loops: CDR1 SGHDN, CDR2 FVKESK. J was trimmed by 6 bases and V by 4 bases; bases with no gene match: 10. This CDR3 is built from 15 residues. The CDR3 reads CASSPDGTGSSEQYF. In DNA form, the CDR3 reads TGTGCCAGCAGCCCCGACGGGACAGGGAGTTCCGAGCAGTACTTC.